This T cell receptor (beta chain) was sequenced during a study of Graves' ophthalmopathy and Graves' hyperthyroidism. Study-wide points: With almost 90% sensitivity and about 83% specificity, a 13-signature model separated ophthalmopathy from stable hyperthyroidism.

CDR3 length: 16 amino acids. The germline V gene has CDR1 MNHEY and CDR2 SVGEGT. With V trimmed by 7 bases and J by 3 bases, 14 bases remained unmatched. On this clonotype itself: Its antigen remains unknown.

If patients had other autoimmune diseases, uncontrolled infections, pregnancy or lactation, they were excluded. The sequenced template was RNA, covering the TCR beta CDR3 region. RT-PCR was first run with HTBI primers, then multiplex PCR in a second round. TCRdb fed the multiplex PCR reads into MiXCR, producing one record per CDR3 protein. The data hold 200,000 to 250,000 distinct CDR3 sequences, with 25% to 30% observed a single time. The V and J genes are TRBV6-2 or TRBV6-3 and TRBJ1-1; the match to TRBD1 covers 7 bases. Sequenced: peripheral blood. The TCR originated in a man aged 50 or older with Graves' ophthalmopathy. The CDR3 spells CASKETGSILDTEAFF. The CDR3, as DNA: TGTGCCAGCAAAGAGACAGGGTCGATTTTGGACACTGAAGCTTTCTTT.